The next 9 T cell receptor beta chains were all read from a single sample in a study of blood T cells in healthy people across ages. PCR was performed a second time for about 7 to 11 cycles using a sample-barcoded 5' primer and a J-beta primer mix. In TCRdb, the 5' RACE reads were re-called with MiXCR into one record per CDR3 protein. The repertoire holds 920,000 or so distinct CDR3 sequences, with more than 40% as singletons. Material for sequencing was blood. The receptors here all came from a woman aged 55-70 years in good health.

This clonotype turned up a few times. This chain connects TRBV7-9 to TRBJ2-1, with 9 positions matching TRBD1. J was trimmed by 9 bases and V by 6 bases; bases with no gene match: 3. Germline V lookup: CDR1 SEHNR, CDR2 FQNEAQ (reference sequence). CDR3 length equals 12 residues. CDR3 nucleotide sequence: TGTGCCAGCAGTCGGGACAGGGCTGAGCAGTTCTTC. It codes for CASSRDRAEQFF.

The sample holds a few counts of this clonotype. The chain links TRBV5-6 to TRBJ2-7; tentatively, D is TRBD2 (6 bases). The V gene's germline CDR1 is SGHDT and CDR2 YYEEEE. CDR3 length equals 15 residues. V shed 3 bases and J shed 3 bases, with 16 bases lying between them. The CDR3 coding sequence is TGTGCCAGCAGCTGGGGTCCGGGAGCCAACTACGAGCAGTACTTC. This translates into CASSWGPGANYEQYF.

The chain is built from TRBV7-9 and TRBJ2-7, with 9 bases aligning to TRBD1. Germline CDR1 is SEHNR and CDR2 is FQNEAQ (reference sequence). Unmatched junction bases numbered 9, after V lost 5 bases and J lost 4 bases. This CDR3 comprises 15 residues. CDR3 bases: TGTGCCAGCAGCCCGGAGGGACAGGGTAGATACGAGCAGTACTTC. This encodes CASSPEGQGRYEQYF.

The chain has TRBV27 and TRBJ2-1; D is ambiguous. The V gene lost 5 bases and the J gene lost 0 bases, with 11 bases spanning the gap. Germline CDR1 and CDR2: MNHEY and SMNVEV (reference sequence). The length of the CDR3 is 15 residues. The CDR3 here is CASSTDMSSYNEQFF. CDR3 in DNA: TGTGCCAGCAGTACAGACATGAGCTCCTACAATGAGCAGTTCTTC.

This chain links TRBV5-1 with TRBJ2-1; possibly TRBD2 for D (5 bases). Germline V gene sequence: CDR1 SGHRS, CDR2 YFSETQ. Trimming removed 4 bases at V and 0 bases at J, with 17 bases between. There are 17 residues in the CDR3. The CDR3 loop is CASSPGGSRSSYNEQFF. CDR3 DNA: TGCGCCAGCAGCCCTGGAGGATCCAGGAGCTCCTACAATGAGCAGTTCTTC.

The CDR3 DNA is TGTGCCAGCAGCACCGAAATGAAGGACAGGAGTTACAATGAGCAGTTCTTC. Its translation: CASSTEMKDRSYNEQFF. The chain carries TRBV7-9 and TRBJ2-1; TRBD1 agrees at 7 bases. The CDR3 is 17 amino acids. J gave up 4 bases and V 5 bases, and 14 bases lay outside the gene matches. Germline V gene sequence: CDR1 SEHNR, CDR2 FQNEAQ (reference sequence).

The chain carries TRBV24-1 and TRBJ2-3; D perhaps matches TRBD2 (5 bases). Trimming took off 5 bases at V and 1 base at J, with 12 bases between the two ends. The CDR3 extends over 15 amino acids. Germline V gene sequence: CDR1 KGHDR, CDR2 SFDVKD. The CDR3 sequence is CATSGPKGGTDTQYF. For the CDR3, the DNA is TGTGCCACCAGTGGTCCGAAGGGAGGCACAGATACGCAGTATTTT.

The chain couples TRBV20-1 to TRBJ2-7; D is undetermined. Deletions cut 0 bases from V and 2 bases from J, with 14 bases between. CDR1 and CDR2 from the germline V gene are DFQATT and SNEGSKA (reference sequence). This CDR3 region has 15 residues. DNA for the CDR3: TGCAGTGCTAGAGATCTACGGAGCCGCCCCTACGAGCAGTACTTC. This codes for CSARDLRSRPYEQYF.

This chain connects TRBV27 to TRBJ2-7; D call uncertain. Germline V gene lookup returns CDR1 MNHEY and CDR2 SMNVEV (reference sequence). V dropped 1 base and J dropped 3 bases, with 16 bases sitting between them. The CDR3 has 16 residues. In DNA form, the CDR3 reads TGTGCCAGCAGTTTATGGGTAGAACCGAAGATCTACGAGCAGTACTTC. This translates into CASSLWVEPKIYEQYF.